This TCR beta chain was identified in a study of identical twins. Study observations and caveats: The study reached conclusions through statistical analysis that was cross-sectional, not following the same donors. Out-of-frame sharing of TCR alpha in monozygotic twins was underestimated by models. Beta out-of-frame twin sharing showed a weaker excess.

Template switching introduced a universal primer site, and the cDNA bore unique molecular identifiers. In TCRdb, the 5' RACE reads were re-called with MiXCR into one record per CDR3 protein. The sample carries about 340,000 distinct CDR3 sequences, 9% recorded once. This clonotype was seen a few times. Its antigen is unidentified. The material sequenced was naive T cells sorted from blood. This clonotype was obtained from a woman aged 45-65 years in good health.

The CDR3 DNA follows: TGTGCCAGCAGCCAAGATCGAGGAGTCCCCCAGCATTTT. Amino acids: CASSQDRGVPQHF. This rearrangement joins TRBV4-2 to TRBJ1-5; no reliable D call. This CDR3 is 13 amino acids long. Germline-derived CDR1 and CDR2 are LGHNA and YNFKEQ. Deletions cut 0 bases from V and 10 bases from J, with 10 bases between.